These 23 T cell receptor beta chains came from one sample sequenced in a study of T-cell memory formation after mild COVID-19. TCRdb reprocessed the 5' RACE reads with MiXCR, giving one entry per CDR3 protein. The profile covers over 350,000 distinct CDR3 sequences, with around a sixth appearing a single time and about 22% taken by the ten largest. The material sequenced was PBMCs or a T cell subset sorted from them (not recorded which). These receptors were taken from a man aged 18-30 years who had mild COVID-19 (a few samples of this study predate the infection). Cell type and time point are not known.

V gene TRBV29-1 combines with J gene TRBJ2-4, with D perhaps given as TRBD1 or TRBD2 (7 bases each). Trimming cost V 4 bases and J 9 bases, with 13 bases left between them. The CDR3 runs to 12 residues. Germline V gene data show CDR1 as SQVTM and CDR2 as ANQGSEA. CDR3 loop: CSVAGGEGIQYF. The CDR3 nucleotides read TGCAGCGTTGCAGGGGGGGAGGGCATTCAGTACTTC.

This clonotype occurred a few times. V and J are TRBV5-5 and TRBJ2-3, with D hard to call. The V gene lost 2 bases and the J gene lost 2 bases, with 12 bases spanning the gap. Germline lookup yields CDR1 SGHKS and CDR2 YYEKEE (reference sequence). This CDR3 spans 15 amino acids. The CDR3, as DNA: TGTGCCAGCAGCTTTTGGTCATCGACCACAGATACGCAGTATTTT. It translates to CASSFWSSTTDTQYF.

The chain is built from TRBV6-5 and TRBJ2-1; D is tentatively TRBD1 or TRBD2 (5 bases each). CDR3 size: 15 residues. Germline lookup yields CDR1 MNHEY and CDR2 SVGAGI. V lost 10 bases to trimming and J lost 4 bases, with 20 bases between them. CDR3 in DNA: TGTGCCACCAAGGGGCTAGCTTTCGCGTACAATGAGCAGTTCTTC. As protein: CATKGLAFAYNEQFF.

This clonotype was counted only a few times. The V gene is TRBV5-1, the J gene TRBJ2-7, with TRBD2 matching 8 bases. The junction had 10 bases not matched to a gene; V was cut back by 4 bases and J by 4 bases. The germline V gene encodes CDR1 SGHRS and CDR2 YFSETQ. CDR3 length: 15 amino acids. The CDR3 loop is CASSPGPGGAYEQYF. In nucleotides, the CDR3 is TGCGCCAGCAGCCCGGGGCCGGGAGGGGCTTACGAGCAGTACTTC.

This clonotype was counted many times. V is TRBV7-9 and J is TRBJ2-7; D might be TRBD1 (7 bases). CDR3 length: 14 residues. CDR1 and CDR2 (germline): SEHNR, FQNEAQ (reference sequence). V dropped 4 bases and J dropped 0 bases, with 10 bases sitting between them. This CDR3 reads CASSSGGSSYEQYV. CDR3 DNA: TGTGCCAGCAGCTCAGGGGGGAGCTCCTACGAGCAGTACGTC.

The gene calls are TRBV18 and TRBJ1-1; 7 bases are a match to TRBD1. The CDR3 sequence is 17 residues long. Germline CDR1 KGHSH, CDR2 LQKENI. The J segment lost 4 bases and the V segment lost 0 bases, leaving 11 bases of the junction unmatched. CDR3 protein: CASSPPSGGTDGTEAFF. CDR3 coding DNA: TGTGCCAGCTCACCACCGAGCGGTGGGACAGACGGCACTGAAGCTTTCTTT.

This clonotype was recorded a few times. The J gene is TRBJ1-4, the V gene TRBV5-1; TRBD1 matches 7 bases. Germline CDR1 reads SGHRS; CDR2 reads YFSETQ. This CDR3 region has 13 residues. The junction had 4 bases not matched to a gene; V was cut back by 8 bases and J by 3 bases. CDR3: CASSGQPNEKLFF. CDR3 DNA sequence: TGCGCCAGTTCGGGACAGCCTAATGAAAAACTGTTTTTT.

The V call is TRBV6-5, the J call TRBJ1-6; D gene unclear. This CDR3 region has 12 residues. CDR1 is MNHEY and CDR2 is SVGAGI in the germline V gene. The V and J ends lost 0 bases and 14 bases respectively, with 8 bases between them. In nucleotides, the CDR3 is TGTGCCAGCAGTTACTCCCGACGGACCCTCCACTTT. The encoded protein is CASSYSRRTLHF.

The table lists this clonotype with a few counts. The gene calls are TRBV7-9 and TRBJ2-5; D not certain. The CDR3 runs to 14 residues. V was shortened by 0 bases and J by 5 bases, with 10 bases between the two germline ends. Germline CDR1 is SEHNR and CDR2 is FQNEAQ (reference sequence). CDR3 nucleotide sequence: TGTGCCAGCAGCTTAGCGTTGACATCGGAGACCCAGTACTTC. Translating gives CASSLALTSETQYF. Combining the CDR3 with reference TRBV7-9 and TRBJ2-5 gives the whole variable domain DTGVSQNPRHKITKRGQNVTFRCDPISEHNRLYWYRQTLGQGPEFLTYFQNEAQLEKSRLLSDRFSAERPKGSFSTLEIQRTEQGDSAMYLCASSLALTSETQYFGPGTRLLVL.

This clonotype has just a few counts. This chain connects TRBV6-6 to TRBJ1-1, with a tentative D call TRBD1 (6 bases). Deletions cut 0 bases from V and 8 bases from J, with 7 bases between. The CDR3 has 12 residues. Germline V CDR1 and CDR2: MNHNY, SVGAGI (reference sequence). The CDR3 bases are TGTGCCAGCAGTTACTCGGACAGCGAAGCTTTCTTT. Its translation is CASSYSDSEAFF.

This clonotype was counted at least ten times. The CDR3 loop reads CASSYGGQGEVDTQYF. The DNA for the CDR3 is TGTGCCAGCAGTTACGGGGGACAGGGGGAGGTGGATACGCAGTATTTT. The chain couples TRBV6-2 or TRBV6-3 to TRBJ2-3; 11 bases align to TRBD1. This CDR3 has 16 amino acids. Germline V gives CDR1 MNHEY, CDR2 SVGEGT. With V trimmed by 2 bases and J by 6 bases, 7 bases remained unmatched.

The chain couples TRBV7-2 to TRBJ2-1; D might be TRBD2 (5 bases). This CDR3 has 18 residues. V dropped 1 base and J dropped 6 bases, with 22 bases sitting between them. Germline CDR1 SGHTA, CDR2 FQGNSA. CDR3 nucleotide sequence: TGTGCCAGCAGCTTAGTTGGTCCAGCGGAGCTATTTTCCAATGAGCAGTTCTTC. Translated, it gives CASSLVGPAELFSNEQFF. Drawing the rest from reference TRBV7-2 and TRBJ2-1, the complete variable domain is GAGVSQSPSNKVTEKGKDVELRCDPISGHTALYWYRQSLGQGLEFLIYFQGNSAPDKSGLPSDRFSAERTGGSVSTLTIQRTQQEDSAVYLCASSLVGPAELFSNEQFFGPGTRLTVL.

The table lists this clonotype with a few counts. The rearrangement links TRBV12-3 or TRBV12-4 to TRBJ1-5; 7 bases are shared with TRBD1. The CDR3 loop spans 15 amino acids. Losses at the gene ends were 4 bases for V and 4 bases for J; bases not matched to a gene: 7. CDR3 sequence: CASSSAGTANQPQHF. In nucleotides, the CDR3 is TGTGCCAGCAGTTCAGCCGGGACAGCAAATCAGCCCCAGCATTTT.

In its sample, this clonotype was seen a few times. This chain links TRBV7-9 with TRBJ2-3, with 10 nucleotides matching TRBD2. The CDR3 totals 16 residues. The ends lost 5 bases at V and 5 bases at J; junction bases unmatched: 10. Looked up from germline, CDR1 is SEHNR and CDR2 is FQNEAQ (reference sequence). The CDR3 here is CASSPRTSGGKDTQYF. In nucleotides, the CDR3 is TGTGCCAGCAGCCCGAGGACTAGCGGAGGTAAAGATACGCAGTATTTT.

J is TRBJ1-2 and V is TRBV29-1; D unresolved. This CDR3 comprises 13 residues. V lost 4 bases and J 1 base, leaving 10 bases between the germline ends. The germline V gene has CDR1 SQVTM and CDR2 ANQGSEA. In nucleotides, the CDR3 is TGCAGCGTTGCGGGAGATCTTAACTATGGCTACACCTTC. Its protein product is CSVAGDLNYGYTF.

The chain has TRBV5-4 and TRBJ2-2; no clear D gene. CDR1 is SGHNT and CDR2 is YYREEE in the germline V gene (reference sequence). The germline V and J ends were trimmed by 0 bases and 7 bases, with 10 bases remaining between them. CDR3 size: 14 residues. CDR3 sequence (DNA): TGTGCCAGCAGCTTGGAGGGTTCGCACGGGGAGCTGTTTTTT. It encodes CASSLEGSHGELFF.

The J gene is TRBJ2-7, the V gene TRBV29-1; 8 bases agree with TRBD1. Germline values: CDR1 SQVTM, CDR2 ANQGSEA. V shed 0 bases, J shed 5 bases, and the junction held 9 bases outside the gene matches. The CDR3 spans 15 residues. The CDR3 reads CSVEDRTGSRDEQYF. In DNA form, the CDR3 reads TGCAGCGTTGAAGACCGGACAGGGAGTAGGGACGAGCAGTACTTC.

The V gene is TRBV12-3 or TRBV12-4, the J gene TRBJ1-1; D may be TRBD1 (6 bases). CDR3 length: 13 residues. V was clipped by 5 bases and J by 7 bases, with 14 bases between them. CDR3 sequence (DNA): TGTGCCAGCAGTGTGAGGGGGTTAGATGAAGCTTTCTTT. Its translation is CASSVRGLDEAFF.

In this sample, this clonotype turned up a few times. The rearrangement links TRBV10-3 to TRBJ2-1, with TRBD1 matching over 7 bases. The CDR3 has 14 residues. The germline V gene encodes CDR1 ENHRY and CDR2 SYGVKD. Trimming cost V 6 bases and J 2 bases; bases outside gene matches: 4. The CDR3 coding sequence is TGTGCCATCAGGGAAGGGGGCGCCTACAATGAGCAGTTCTTC. It is translated as CAIREGGAYNEQFF.

This clonotype was seen only a few times. The chain joins TRBV24-1 to TRBJ2-1; D not certain. The germline V gene has CDR1 KGHDR and CDR2 SFDVKD. The CDR3 covers 16 residues. Between the trimmed V and J ends, which lost 1 base and 0 bases, there was a span of 9 bases. CDR3 DNA sequence: TGTGCCACCAGTGATTTTCGGTCCAGCTCCTACAATGAGCAGTTCTTC. It is translated as CATSDFRSSSYNEQFF.

The chain joins TRBV5-4 to TRBJ2-3, with TRBD2 identical over 9 bases. Germline V CDR1 and CDR2: SGHNT, YYREEE (reference sequence). V lost 1 base, J lost 7 bases, and 13 bases stayed unmatched. This CDR3 has 17 amino acids. The CDR3 loop reads CASSLWSGGLGIYTQYF. CDR3 DNA: TGTGCCAGCAGCTTGTGGAGCGGGGGGCTCGGCATATATACGCAGTATTTT. The full variable domain, completed using reference TRBV5-4 and TRBJ2-3, is ETGVTQSPTHLIKTRGQQVTLRCSSQSGHNTVSWYQQALGQGPQFIFQYYREEENGRGNFPPRFSGLQFPNYSSELNVNALELDDSALYLCASSLWSGGLGIYTQYFGPGTRLTVL.

This chain links TRBV4-1 with TRBJ2-5; D remains unclear. The germline CDR1 and CDR2 sequences are MGHRA and YSYEKL. The CDR3 covers 16 residues. With 0 bases removed from V and 2 bases from J, the gap between germline ends came to 13 bases. The CDR3, as DNA: TGCGCCAGCAGCCAAGATACCGTTTACTGGCAAGAGACCCAGTACTTC. Translation gives CASSQDTVYWQETQYF.

The rearrangement uses TRBV20-1 and TRBJ2-5, with 14 bases matching TRBD2. The CDR3 is 15 amino acids. V shed 1 base and J 8 bases; nucleotides not matched to a gene: 6. In germline, CDR1 is DFQATT, CDR2 SNEGSKA (reference sequence). CDR3 coding DNA: TGCAGTGCTAGAGCTACCGGGACTAGCGGGGGTACCCAGTACTTC. Residues: CSARATGTSGGTQYF.